These T cell receptor beta chains were read from a single sample in a study of Ad26.COV2.S vaccination and SARS-CoV-2 variants. Profiled with immunoSEQ multiplex PCR; TCRdb holds only in-frame clones, not every one. The sample consists of over 400,000 clones, 80% to 95% of them appearing once. The material was peripheral blood, obtained in a trial of Ad26.COV2.S vaccine versus placebo. The receptors derive from a person aged 18 to 59 who received the Ad26.COV2.S COVID-19 vaccine or a placebo. The CDR3 runs from the conserved cysteine through the conserved F or W. Fields, in order: D gene, J gene, V gene, clone size, CDR3 DNA, CDR3 protein. A D gene is named only where the DNA matches it firmly. Not every row has a clone size; where given, it reads once, few, many or a size class.

TRBD2	TRBJ2-1	TRBV7-6	once	TGTGCCAGCAGCTTACTACGACCTAGGCTAGCGGGAGTAAATCCCAACTATGAGCAGTTCTTC	CASSLLRPRLAGVNPNYEQFF
.	TRBJ2-3	TRBV3-1/TRBV3-2	.	TGTGCCAGCAGCCAAGGAGTTGGCACAGATACGCAGTATTTT	CASSQGVGTDTQYF
.	TRBJ1-1	TRBV7-8	.	TGTGCCAGCAGCCCTCGGACTGGGGGGAACGCTGAAGCTTTCTTT	CASSPRTGGNAEAFF
TRBD2	TRBJ2-5	TRBV5-1	.	TGCGCCAGCAGCTTGGGACTAGCGGGAGTTCGGGAGACCCAGTACTTC	CASSLGLAGVRETQYF
.	TRBJ2-7	TRBV5-6	.	TGTGCCAGCAGCTTAGGGGATCACGAGCAGTACTTC	CASSLGDHEQYF
.	TRBJ2-7	TRBV5-1	.	TGCGCCAGCAGCCCGAGCTCCTACGAGCAGTACTTC	CASSPSSYEQYF
.	TRBJ2-7	TRBV18	.	TGTGCCAGCTCACCACTTGCTCAGGGTGGGGTGGGCTCCTACGAGCAGTACTTC	CASSPLAQGGVGSYEQYF
.	TRBJ1-4	TRBV4-3	.	TGCGCCAGCAGCCAAGAGGGTGGCTGGGATGAAAAACTGTTTTTT	CASSQEGGWDEKLFF
TRBD1	TRBJ2-2	TRBV7-8	once	TGTGCCAGCAGCTTTGTTACAGGGGGCGTCGGCGGGGAGCTGTTTTTT	CASSFVTGGVGGELFF
TRBD2	TRBJ2-3	TRBV20-1	.	TGCAGTGCTAGTACTAGCGGGAGATCGGGCACAGATACGCAGTATTTT	CSASTSGRSGTDTQYF
TRBD1	TRBJ2-2	TRBV5-1	.	TGCGCCAGCAGCTTGGGCCGCGGACAGGGGATAAACACCGGGGAGCTGTTTTTT	CASSLGRGQGINTGELFF
.	TRBJ1-5	TRBV27	.	TGTGCCAGCAGGCCTCAGGGAAATAGCAATCAGCCCCAGCATTTT	CASRPQGNSNQPQHF
TRBD1	TRBJ2-3	TRBV6-1	.	TGTGCCAGCAGTGCCTACAGACAGGGAGGCACAGATACGCAGTATTTT	CASSAYRQGGTDTQYF
.	TRBJ1-4	TRBV6-1	once	TGTGCCAGCAGTGAAGCGGGGCTACTGAATGAAAAACTGTTTTTT	CASSEAGLLNEKLFF
TRBD1	TRBJ2-2	TRBV27	once	TGTGCCAGCAGCTCTCAGGGGGCCTACACCGGGGAGCTGTTTTTT	CASSSQGAYTGELFF
.	TRBJ1-4	TRBV11-2	.	TGTGCCAGCAGCTTAGAGTTTGCACCAAATGAAAAACTGTTTTTT	CASSLEFAPNEKLFF
TRBD1	TRBJ1-5	TRBV28	.	TGTGCCAGCAGTTTTTGGGACAGGGGAGACAATAGCAATCAGCCCCAGCATTTT	CASSFWDRGDNSNQPQHF
.	TRBJ2-7	TRBV6-2/TRBV6-3	.	TGTGCCAGCAGTTACCTGGGACACAAGAAATCAGCCTACGAGCAGTACTTC	CASSYLGHKKSAYEQYF